The 10 T cell receptor beta chains given below trace back to one sample, sequenced in a study of identical twins. TCRdb independently ran MiXCR on the 5' RACE reads; one entry per CDR3 protein. Of about 340,000 distinct CDR3 sequences listed, roughly an eighth are singletons. These same records also appear under a second study, on yellow fever vaccine responses in identical twins.

The sequenced sample consisted of CD8+ T cells sorted from blood. Receptors originate from a woman under 30 in good health.

A few counts support this clonotype. The chain combines TRBV20-1 with TRBJ2-3, with 9 nucleotides matching TRBD2. V dropped 6 bases and J dropped 2; count of bases not matched to a gene: 12. Germline CDR1 DFQATT, CDR2 SNEGSKA (reference sequence). The CDR3 is 16 amino acids. Here the CDR3 reads CSATLPSGVPTDTQYF. CDR3 DNA: TGCAGTGCCACTCTGCCTAGCGGGGTCCCCACAGATACGCAGTATTTT.

The table lists this clonotype with a few counts. The rearrangement uses TRBV27 and TRBJ2-5; 11 bases line up with TRBD2. The length of the CDR3 is 17 residues. The junction had 11 bases not matched to a gene; V was cut back by 5 bases and J by 3 bases. Germline CDR1 and CDR2: MNHEY and SMNVEV (reference sequence). CDR3 nucleotide sequence: TGTGCCAGCAGTCCCTTGACTAGCGGGGTAATAAAAGAGACCCAGTACTTC. This sequence encodes CASSPLTSGVIKETQYF.

This clonotype appeared a few times. The chain combines TRBV28 with TRBJ2-1; TRBD1 aligns across 8 bases. J gave up 15 bases and V 5 bases, and 9 bases lay outside the gene matches. The germline CDR1 and CDR2 sequences are MDHEN and SYDVKM. This CDR3 has 12 residues. The CDR3 nucleotides read TGTGCCAGCAGTATGGACAGGGCAGGGCCGTTCTTC. This sequence encodes CASSMDRAGPFF.

The chain is built from TRBV20-1 and TRBJ2-2, with 8 positions matching TRBD1. V shed 3 bases, J shed 6 bases, and the junction held 9 bases outside the gene matches. CDR1 DFQATT and CDR2 SNEGSKA come from the germline V gene (reference sequence). CDR3 length: 15 residues. CDR3 sequence (DNA): TGCAGTGCTAGGGCCGGGACAGGATTATCCGGGGAGCTGTTTTTT. Its protein is CSARAGTGLSGELFF.

The rearrangement joins TRBV24-1 to TRBJ2-2; 8 nucleotides match TRBD1. Germline V gives CDR1 KGHDR, CDR2 SFDVKD. This CDR3 has 15 amino acids. Trimming at V came to 7 bases and at J to 2 bases, leaving 5 bases not matched to a gene. The CDR3 loop reads CATRDGTGNTGELFF. CDR3 coding DNA: TGTGCCACCAGAGATGGGACAGGTAACACCGGGGAGCTGTTTTTT.

There are many counts of this clonotype. The V and J genes are TRBV3-1 and TRBJ2-5; perhaps D is TRBD1 or TRBD2 (5 bases each). V was shortened by 4 bases and J by 2 bases, with 11 bases between the two germline ends. Germline CDR1 is LGHDT and CDR2 is YNNKEL (reference sequence). This CDR3 comprises 14 residues. The CDR3 region is CASSLGTRQETQYF. The CDR3 DNA reads as TGTGCCAGCAGCCTCGGGACCAGGCAAGAGACCCAGTACTTC.

This clonotype has only a few counts. The rearrangement links TRBV7-9 to TRBJ2-1; the D is unclear. The germline V gene has CDR1 SEHNR and CDR2 FQNEAQ (reference sequence). Trimming pared 0 bases from V and 6 bases from J, leaving 12 bases between. This CDR3 is built from 15 residues. The CDR3 loop reads CASSLAFPIGNEQFF. CDR3 nucleotide sequence: TGTGCCAGCAGCTTAGCGTTTCCCATTGGCAATGAGCAGTTCTTC.

This clonotype has a count of ten or more. The rearrangement links TRBV12-3 or TRBV12-4 to TRBJ1-1; TRBD1 is a possible D gene (6 bases). This CDR3 has 14 amino acids. The V end was cut by 1 base, the J end by 6 bases, with 12 bases between. CDR3 loop: CASSLGDIRAEAFF. The CDR3 DNA is TGTGCCAGCAGTTTAGGGGACATACGGGCTGAAGCTTTCTTT.

This clonotype was seen only a few times. Here the CDR3 reads CASSLPAGVLHTDTQYF. CDR3 coding DNA: TGCGCCAGCAGCTTGCCAGCGGGGGTCCTCCACACAGATACGCAGTATTTT. The rearrangement links TRBV5-1 to TRBJ2-3; 8 positions agree with TRBD2. The CDR3 totals 17 residues. The germline V gene encodes CDR1 SGHRS and CDR2 YFSETQ. The trim removed 1 base at V and 2 bases at J, leaving 9 bases unmatched.

This clonotype was seen a handful of times. This chain connects TRBV15 to TRBJ2-3; TRBD1 agrees at 10 bases. Germline V gives CDR1 LNHNV, CDR2 YYDKDF (reference sequence). This CDR3 region has 14 residues. J was trimmed by 6 bases and V by 3 bases; bases with no gene match: 3. The CDR3 region is CATSRTGGGDTQYF. The DNA for the CDR3 is TGTGCCACCAGCAGGACAGGGGGCGGGGATACGCAGTATTTT.